Listed below are T cell receptor beta chains from one sample, sequenced in a study of response to subunit inactivated influenza vaccine. TCRdb itself ran the RT-PCR reads through MiXCR, one entry per CDR3 protein. This table holds some 550,000 distinct CDR3 sequences, roughly 25% found once. The sample also formed part of further work on T cells expressing NK-cell markers.

The specimen comprised CD4+ T cells sorted from PBMCs, sampled approximately 13 days after vaccination. These receptors all come from a man aged 50 or older who received an inactivated influenza vaccine. The CDR3 runs from the conserved cysteine through the conserved F or W. A D gene is named only where the DNA matches it firmly. Size is omitted from some rows. Given values are once, few, many or a class for expanded clones.

D gene	clone size	V gene	J gene	CDR3 DNA	CDR3 protein
TRBD1	few	TRBV28	TRBJ2-5	TGTGCCAGCAGTCATAAAGTTTCGGGACAGGGACAAGAGACCCAGTACTTC	CASSHKVSGQGQETQYF
TRBD1	.	TRBV29-1	TRBJ2-1	TGCAGCGTTGACCCTAGACAGGGCCCCTACAATGAGCAGTTCTTC	CSVDPRQGPYNEQFF
.	.	TRBV7-8	TRBJ1-6	TGTGCCAGCAGCTTAGGGCAGGGGAGTAGTTCACCCCTCCACTTT	CASSLGQGSSSPLHF
.	few	TRBV29-1	TRBJ2-3	TGCAGCGACCCGTCTTGGGGCGTCTTGGTTGGCGACACAGATACGCAGTATTTT	CSDPSWGVLVGDTDTQYF
.	.	TRBV18	TRBJ1-2	TGTGCCAGCTCACCTCTCCCGGACTCCCATAAAGGCGGCTACACCTTC	CASSPLPDSHKGGYTF
.	few	TRBV5-1	TRBJ2-1	TGCGCCAGCAGCTTGGAATTCGGTAATGAGCAGTTCTTC	CASSLEFGNEQFF
.	few	TRBV6-1	TRBJ2-3	TGTGCCAGCAGTCTTAGGACTGGACTCACAGATACGCAGTATTTT	CASSLRTGLTDTQYF
TRBD2	.	TRBV27	TRBJ2-1	TGTGCCAGCAGTAAAGAGACTAGCGGTGAGCAGTTCTTC	CASSKETSGEQFF
.	few	TRBV5-1	TRBJ2-3	TGCGCCAGCAGCTCTGGCGGGATTAGCACAGATACGCAGTATTTT	CASSSGGISTDTQYF
TRBD2	.	TRBV7-2	TRBJ2-1	TGTGCCAGCAGCTTAGCGAGCCTAGCGGGAGCGTCCTACAATGAGCAGTTCTTC	CASSLASLAGASYNEQFF
.	.	TRBV20-1	TRBJ2-6	TGCAGTGCAATAGGACAGACCTCTGGGGCCAACGTCCTGACTTTC	CSAIGQTSGANVLTF
.	few	TRBV24-1	TRBJ2-1	TGTGCCACCAGTGATCCCGGCCCCCAGGGCAATGAGCAGTTCTTC	CATSDPGPQGNEQFF
.	.	TRBV11-2	TRBJ1-3	TGTGCCAGCAGCTTAGATCCCGGTTGGGTGAGCACCATATATTTT	CASSLDPGWVSTIYF
.	few	TRBV5-6	TRBJ1-4	TGTGCCAGCAGCGTAGGAACAGCGGGTGAAAAACTGTTTTTT	CASSVGTAGEKLFF
TRBD1	few	TRBV12-3/TRBV12-4	TRBJ1-5	TGTGCCAGCAGCCCCGTCCCGGGACAGGGGGGGCCCCAGCATTTT	CASSPVPGQGGPQHF
TRBD1	.	TRBV7-9	TRBJ1-3	TGTGCCAGCAGCCCAGGGACAGGGGAAGGAAACACCATATATTTT	CASSPGTGEGNTIYF
.	.	TRBV10-3	TRBJ1-5	TGTGCCATCGGGCGGGAAGTTGGACAGCCCCAGCATTTT	CAIGREVGQPQHF
.	.	TRBV21-1	TRBJ1-1	TGTGCCAGCAGCAAGGCCGGGACAGGGGTATGGAACACTGAAGCTTTCTTT	CASSKAGTGVWNTEAFF